These T cell receptor beta chains were read from a single sample in a study of T cells in Graves' hyperthyroidism and ophthalmopathy. Each CDR3 protein gets one entry after TCRdb re-called the multiplex PCR reads with MiXCR. The sample records about 98,000 distinct CDR3 sequences, approximately 40% being singletons. Sequencing used peripheral blood or thyroid tissue (not recorded which). The origin of the receptors is a woman aged 25 to 39 with Graves' hyperthyroidism. CDR3s include the opening cysteine and the closing phenylalanine or tryptophan.

TRBJ2-5 TRBV11-2 CASSLPAPRETQYF
TRBJ1-6 TRBV9 CASSSNGPGTPLHF
TRBJ2-7 TRBV6-1 CASSPRTSGRPYEQYF
TRBJ1-1 TRBV20-1 CSASSPTTAEAFF
TRBJ2-3 TRBV5-1 CASSLDAGTQYF
TRBJ1-6 TRBV18 CASSERPRAPLHF
TRBJ2-3 TRBV20-1 CGASWAGGDTQYF
TRBJ2-1 TRBV10-1 CASSAFSGTLVNEQFF
TRBJ2-7 TRBV4-2 CASSHDSGSPYEQYF
TRBJ2-7 TRBV6-6 CASSYITGTGNYEQYF
TRBJ2-5 TRBV20-1 CSAWDSQETQYF
TRBJ1-4 TRBV7-9 CASSPPPGQGEKLFF
TRBJ2-7 TRBV15 CATSSPRDWSSYEQYF
TRBJ1-4 TRBV14 CASSQGSIEKLFF
TRBJ2-7 TRBV27 CASKDLRGTYEQYF
TRBJ1-4 TRBV13 CASSFRGGNEKLFF
TRBJ2-5 TRBV10-3 CAIMQGERQETQYF
TRBJ1-2 TRBV6-6 CASRGDRRLSYTF
TRBJ1-5 TRBV10-2 CASRLDRYNQPQHF
TRBJ1-5 TRBV7-9 CASSSPGTVGNQPQHF
TRBJ2-7 TRBV7-8 CASSSGLAGSYEQYF
TRBJ2-5 TRBV27 CASSMGGRQETQYF
TRBJ1-6 TRBV10-3 CAISDDSSKEPRYNSPLHF
TRBJ1-2 TRBV6-1 CASSASGTAYGYTF
TRBJ2-3 TRBV9 CASSFLTSTDTQYF
TRBJ1-1 TRBV7-9 CASSLGTGEAAFF
TRBJ2-7 TRBV5-1 CASRPGQSLSYEQYF
TRBJ1-1 TRBV25-1 CASIEDMEGHTEAFF
TRBJ2-5 TRBV5-4 CASSLWGQPQYF
TRBJ2-5 TRBV7-2 CASSLRTVQETQYF
TRBJ2-2 TRBV7-3 CASSSHPWGPGELFF
TRBJ2-7 TRBV2 CASSSPPGTGDYEQYF
TRBJ1-6 TRBV20-1 CSAQTGGESPLHF
TRBJ2-7 TRBV4-1 CASSHATSGSSYEQYF
TRBJ1-1 TRBV6-5 CASNNFNRGNTEAFF
TRBJ1-1 TRBV7-2 CASSLGNRVAIF
TRBJ1-5 TRBV7-2 CAWTGTDDQPQHF
TRBJ2-7 TRBV15 CATSSLPGTDEQYF
TRBJ2-5 TRBV15 CATSSYSKGAGETQYF
TRBJ2-5 TRBV5-1 CASKQNQETQYF
TRBJ2-7 TRBV28 CASSPGTLIYEQYF
TRBJ2-5 TRBV6-5 CASSYRSGEETQYF
TRBJ2-7 TRBV20-1 CSALGTSGSSYEQYF
TRBJ1-3 TRBV12-3/TRBV12-4 CASRGVAGNTIYF
TRBJ2-5 TRBV18 CASSSGQGETQYF
TRBJ1-1 TRBV6-5 CASSEKDRGPTEAFF
TRBJ1-4 TRBV19 CASRPSRDFNEKLFF
TRBJ1-6 TRBV4-1 CASSQEGGSSPLHF
TRBJ2-5 TRBV6-5 CATSDSISNQPQYF
TRBJ2-3 TRBV7-9 CASRGELTQYF
TRBJ2-3 TRBV6-1 CASGTQGTSGPPASTDTQYF
TRBJ2-7 TRBV7-8 CASSSGYGTPYEQYF
TRBJ1-2 TRBV29-1 CSVIVAGTAYGYTF
TRBJ2-2 TRBV5-1 CASSWDTDFTGELSF
TRBJ1-6 TRBV4-1 CASSRRRLYNSPLHF
TRBJ1-4 TRBV10-2 CASSDPGHLSTNEKLFF
TRBJ1-5 TRBV7-9 CASSPQGGQPQHF